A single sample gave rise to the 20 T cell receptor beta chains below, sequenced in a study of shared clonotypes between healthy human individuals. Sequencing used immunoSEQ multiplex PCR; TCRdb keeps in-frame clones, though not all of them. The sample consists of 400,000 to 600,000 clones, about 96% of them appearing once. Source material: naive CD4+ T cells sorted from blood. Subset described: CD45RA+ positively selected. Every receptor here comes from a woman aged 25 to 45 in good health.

The chain's CDR3 is CASSLGRAFNTQYF. The DNA for the CDR3 is TGCGCCAGCAGCTTGGGGAGGGCCTTTAATACGCAGTATTTT. The chain carries TRBV5-1 and TRBJ2-3; D perhaps matches TRBD2 (6 bases). Trimming took 0 bases from V and 7 from J, leaving 12 bases between them. The germline gives CDR1 SGHRS, CDR2 YFSETQ. The length of the CDR3 is 14 residues.

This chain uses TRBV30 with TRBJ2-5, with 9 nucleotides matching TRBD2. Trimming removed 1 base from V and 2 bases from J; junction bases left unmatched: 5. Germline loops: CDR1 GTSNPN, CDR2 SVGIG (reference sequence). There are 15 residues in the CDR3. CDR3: CAWSALAGPQETQYF. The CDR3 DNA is TGTGCCTGGAGTGCCCTAGCGGGGCCTCAAGAGACCCAGTACTTC.

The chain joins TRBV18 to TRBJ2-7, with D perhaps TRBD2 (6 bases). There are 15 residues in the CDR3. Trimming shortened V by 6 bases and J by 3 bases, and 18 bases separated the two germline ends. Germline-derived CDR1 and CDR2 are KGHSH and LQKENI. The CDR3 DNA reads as TGTGCCAGCTCGTACACTCGGGAGACAAACTACGAGCAGTACTTC. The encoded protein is CASSYTRETNYEQYF.

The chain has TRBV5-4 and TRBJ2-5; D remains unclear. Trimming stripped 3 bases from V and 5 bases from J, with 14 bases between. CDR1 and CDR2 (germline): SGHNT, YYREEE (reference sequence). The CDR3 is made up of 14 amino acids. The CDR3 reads CASSSRKSAETQYF. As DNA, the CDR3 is TGTGCCAGCAGCTCCCGAAAATCGGCGGAGACCCAGTACTTC. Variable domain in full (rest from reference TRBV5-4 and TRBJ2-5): ETGVTQSPTHLIKTRGQQVTLRCSSQSGHNTVSWYQQALGQGPQFIFQYYREEENGRGNFPPRFSGLQFPNYSSELNVNALELDDSALYLCASSSRKSAETQYFGPGTRLLVL.

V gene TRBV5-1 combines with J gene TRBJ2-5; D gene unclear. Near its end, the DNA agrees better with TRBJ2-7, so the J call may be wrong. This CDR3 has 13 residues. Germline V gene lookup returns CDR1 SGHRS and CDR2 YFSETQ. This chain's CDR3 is CASSLDQLYEQYF. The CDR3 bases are TGCGCCAGCAGCCTGGACCAGCTTTACGAGCAGTACTTC.

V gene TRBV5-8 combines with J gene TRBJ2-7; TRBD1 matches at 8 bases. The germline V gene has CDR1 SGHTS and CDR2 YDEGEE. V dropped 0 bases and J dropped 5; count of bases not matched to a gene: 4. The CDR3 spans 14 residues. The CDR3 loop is CASSLVDRAHEQYF. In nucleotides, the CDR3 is TGTGCCAGCAGCTTGGTGGACAGGGCCCACGAGCAGTACTTC.

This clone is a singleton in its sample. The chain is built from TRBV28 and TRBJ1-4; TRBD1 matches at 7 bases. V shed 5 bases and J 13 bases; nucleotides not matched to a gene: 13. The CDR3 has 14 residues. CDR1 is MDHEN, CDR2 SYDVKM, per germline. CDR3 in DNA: TGTGCCAGCAGTCCCTGGGACAGCCGGGGGGGACTGTTTTTT. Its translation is CASSPWDSRGGLFF.

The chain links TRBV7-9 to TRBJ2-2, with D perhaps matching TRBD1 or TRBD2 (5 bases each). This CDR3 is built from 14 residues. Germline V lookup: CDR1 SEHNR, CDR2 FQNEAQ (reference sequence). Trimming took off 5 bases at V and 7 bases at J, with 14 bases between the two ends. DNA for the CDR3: TGTGCCAGCAGCACCCCGGGGCTGAGCGGGGAGCTGTTTTTT. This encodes CASSTPGLSGELFF.

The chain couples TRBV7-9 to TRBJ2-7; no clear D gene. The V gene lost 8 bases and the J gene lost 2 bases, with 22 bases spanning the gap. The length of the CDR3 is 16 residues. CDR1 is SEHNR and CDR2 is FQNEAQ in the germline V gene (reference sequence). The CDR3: CASSFNHGRRPYEQYF. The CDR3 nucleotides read TGTGCCAGCTCCTTTAATCATGGCCGTCGGCCCTACGAGCAGTACTTC.

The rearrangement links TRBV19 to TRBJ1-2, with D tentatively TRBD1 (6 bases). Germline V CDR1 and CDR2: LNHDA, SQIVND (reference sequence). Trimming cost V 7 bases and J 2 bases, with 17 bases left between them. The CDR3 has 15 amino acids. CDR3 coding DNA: TGTGCCAGTAACCTACCGGGACATCGAAACTATGGCTACACCTTC. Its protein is CASNLPGHRNYGYTF.

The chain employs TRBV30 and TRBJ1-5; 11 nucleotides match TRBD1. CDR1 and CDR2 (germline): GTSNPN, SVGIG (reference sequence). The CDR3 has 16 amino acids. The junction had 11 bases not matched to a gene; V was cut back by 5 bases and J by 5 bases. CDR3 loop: CAWRSRMGQGDQPQHF. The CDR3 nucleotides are TGTGCCTGGCGTTCGAGGATGGGACAGGGGGATCAGCCCCAGCATTTT.

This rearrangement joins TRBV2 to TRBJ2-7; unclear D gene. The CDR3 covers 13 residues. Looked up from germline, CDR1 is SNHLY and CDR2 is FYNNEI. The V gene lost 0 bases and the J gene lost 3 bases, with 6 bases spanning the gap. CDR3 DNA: TGTGCCAGCAGTGAAGCTGTGGGCTACGAGCAGTACTTC. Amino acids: CASSEAVGYEQYF.

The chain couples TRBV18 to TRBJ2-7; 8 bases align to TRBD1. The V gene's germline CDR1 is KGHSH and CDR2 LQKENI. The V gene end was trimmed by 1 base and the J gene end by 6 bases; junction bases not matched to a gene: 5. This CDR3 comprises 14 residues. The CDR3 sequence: CASSPRQGAGEQYF. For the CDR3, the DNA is TGTGCCAGCTCACCACGGCAGGGGGCGGGCGAGCAGTACTTC.

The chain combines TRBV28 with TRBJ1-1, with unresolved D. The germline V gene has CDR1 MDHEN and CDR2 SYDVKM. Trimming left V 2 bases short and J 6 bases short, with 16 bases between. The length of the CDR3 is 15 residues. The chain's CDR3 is CASSLSFWELPEAFF. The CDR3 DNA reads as TGTGCCAGCAGTTTAAGTTTCTGGGAATTGCCTGAAGCTTTCTTT.

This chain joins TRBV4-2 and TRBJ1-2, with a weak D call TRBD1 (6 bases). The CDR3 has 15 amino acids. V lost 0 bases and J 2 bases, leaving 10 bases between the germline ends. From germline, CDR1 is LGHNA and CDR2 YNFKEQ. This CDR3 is CASSQDPGQNYGYTF. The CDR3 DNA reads TGTGCCAGCAGCCAAGATCCCGGACAGAACTATGGCTACACCTTC.

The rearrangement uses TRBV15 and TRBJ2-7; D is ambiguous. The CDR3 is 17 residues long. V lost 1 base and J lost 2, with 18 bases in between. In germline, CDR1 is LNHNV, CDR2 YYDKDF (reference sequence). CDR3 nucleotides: TGTGCCACCAGCAGAGGCGTCGGTAACGGCTCCCCCTACGAGCAGTACTTC. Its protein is CATSRGVGNGSPYEQYF.

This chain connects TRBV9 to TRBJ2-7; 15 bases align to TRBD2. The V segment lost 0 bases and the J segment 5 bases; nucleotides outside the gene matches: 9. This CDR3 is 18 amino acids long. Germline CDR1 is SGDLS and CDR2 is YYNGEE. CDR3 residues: CASSVVPIGTSGRNEQYF. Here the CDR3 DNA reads TGTGCCAGCAGCGTAGTTCCCATCGGGACTAGCGGGAGGAACGAGCAGTACTTC.

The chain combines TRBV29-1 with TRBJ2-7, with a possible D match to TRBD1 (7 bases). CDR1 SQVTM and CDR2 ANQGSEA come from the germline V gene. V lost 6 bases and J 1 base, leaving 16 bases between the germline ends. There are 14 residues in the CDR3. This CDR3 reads CSVDGGTASYEQYF. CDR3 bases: TGCAGCGTGGACGGCGGGACAGCATCCTACGAGCAGTACTTC.

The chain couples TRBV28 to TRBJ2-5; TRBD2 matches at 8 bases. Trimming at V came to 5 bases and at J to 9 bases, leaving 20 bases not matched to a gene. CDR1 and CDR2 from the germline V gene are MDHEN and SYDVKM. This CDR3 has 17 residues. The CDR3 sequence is CASSQRFRTSLTHAQYF. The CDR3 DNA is TGTGCCAGCAGTCAGCGATTCCGGACTAGCTTAACCCATGCCCAGTACTTC.

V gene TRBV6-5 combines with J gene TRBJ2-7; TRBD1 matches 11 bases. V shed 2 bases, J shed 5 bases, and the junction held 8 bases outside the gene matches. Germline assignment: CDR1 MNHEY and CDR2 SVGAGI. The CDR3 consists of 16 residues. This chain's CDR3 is CASSYGGDRGKNEQYF. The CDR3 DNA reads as TGTGCCAGCAGTTACGGTGGGGACAGGGGGAAAAACGAGCAGTACTTC.